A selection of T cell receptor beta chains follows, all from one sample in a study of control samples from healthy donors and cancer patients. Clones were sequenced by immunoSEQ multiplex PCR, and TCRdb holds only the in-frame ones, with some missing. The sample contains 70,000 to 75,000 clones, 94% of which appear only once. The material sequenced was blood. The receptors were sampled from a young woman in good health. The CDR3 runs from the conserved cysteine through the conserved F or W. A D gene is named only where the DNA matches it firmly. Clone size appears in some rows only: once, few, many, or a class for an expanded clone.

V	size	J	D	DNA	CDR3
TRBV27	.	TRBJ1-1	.	TGTGCCAGCAGTACATCAGGGAATTCTGAAGCTTTCTTT	CASSTSGNSEAFF
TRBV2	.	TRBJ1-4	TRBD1	TGTGCCAGCAGTGAGGGACAGCCTAATGAAAAACTGTTTTTT	CASSEGQPNEKLFF
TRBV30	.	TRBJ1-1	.	TGTGCCTGGAGGGACAGCCCTAACACTGAAGCTTTCTTT	CAWRDSPNTEAFF
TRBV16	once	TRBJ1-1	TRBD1	TGTGCCAGCAGCCAATGGCAGGGACAGGAAGCTTTCTTT	CASSQWQGQEAFF
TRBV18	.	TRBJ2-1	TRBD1	TGTGCCAGCTCGCCTACGGACAGGGGAAATAATGAGCAGTTCTTC	CASSPTDRGNNEQFF
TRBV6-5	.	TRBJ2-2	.	TGTGCCAGCATAGTTGCGGGGGCCAGCACCGGGGAGCTGTTTTTT	CASIVAGASTGELFF
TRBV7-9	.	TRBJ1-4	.	TGTGCCAGCGGTCGGGAAAAACTGTTTTTT	CASGREKLFF
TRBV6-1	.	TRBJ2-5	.	TGTGCCAGCAGTGAGGAGGCACCCCAAGAGACCCAGTACTTC	CASSEEAPQETQYF
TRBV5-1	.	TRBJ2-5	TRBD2	TGCGCCAGCAGCTTGATAACTAGCGGGGGCCAAGAGACCCAGTACTTC	CASSLITSGGQETQYF
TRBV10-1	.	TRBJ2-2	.	TGCGCCAGCAGTGAGTCGTTTTCTACAGAGAACACCGGGGAGCTGTTTTTT	CASSESFSTENTGELFF
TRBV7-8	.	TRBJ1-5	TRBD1	TGTGCCAGCAGCTCGGAACAGGGGCTCAATCAGCCCCAGCATTTT	CASSSEQGLNQPQHF
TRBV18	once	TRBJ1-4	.	TGTGCCAGCTCACCGCAGGGAGTCGAAAAACTGTTTTTT	CASSPQGVEKLFF
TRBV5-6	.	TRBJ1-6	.	TGTGCCAGCAGCCTCAGGCGGGGTAGGACCTATAATTCACCCCTCCACTTT	CASSLRRGRTYNSPLHF
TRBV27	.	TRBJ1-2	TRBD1	TGTGCCAGCAGCCCGACAGGGGGTGGCTACACCTTC	CASSPTGGGYTF
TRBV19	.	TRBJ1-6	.	TGTGCCAGTAGCCCACGGGCCCAGTCACCCCTCCACTTT	CASSPRAQSPLHF
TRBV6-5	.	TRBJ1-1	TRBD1	TGTGCCAGCAGTTACGCTGACAGGGGTGGGGGAGCTTTCTTT	CASSYADRGGGAFF
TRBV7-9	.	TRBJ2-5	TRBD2	TGTGCCAGCAGAAAAATCGGGGGGATCCAAGAGACCCAGTACTTC	CASRKIGGIQETQYF
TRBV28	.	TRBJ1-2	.	TGTGCCACCAATGGACAGTACTATGGCTACACCTTC	CATNGQYYGYTF
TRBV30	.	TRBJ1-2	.	TGTGCCTGGAGTGTACGGGTCTCGGAGGGCTACACCTTC	CAWSVRVSEGYTF
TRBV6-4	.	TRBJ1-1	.	TGTGCCAGCAGTGACTACTTTCTGGCGGATCTGGTGAGGGCTTTCTTT	CASSDYFLADLVRAFF
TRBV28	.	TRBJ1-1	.	TGTGCCAGCATCCGGGAGGTGAACACTGAAGCTTTCTTT	CASIREVNTEAFF
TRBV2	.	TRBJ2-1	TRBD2	TGTGCCAGCAGTGCGGGACTAGCGGTTTTTTTATTCTACAATGAGCAGTTCTTC	CASSAGLAVFLFYNEQFF
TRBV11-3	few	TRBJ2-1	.	TGTGCCAGCAGCTTAGATCTGATCGGCAATGAGCAGTTCTTC	CASSLDLIGNEQFF
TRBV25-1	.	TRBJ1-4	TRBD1	TGTGCCAGCTCCGGGACAGGGGTCCGAAATGAAAAACTGTTTTTT	CASSGTGVRNEKLFF
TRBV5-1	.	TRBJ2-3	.	TGCGCCAGCAGCACGAACGGGGGCGCAGGCACAGATACGCAGTATTTT	CASSTNGGAGTDTQYF
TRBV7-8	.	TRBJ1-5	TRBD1	TGTGCCAGCAGCCTCACTTCACCGAGACAGGGCATTCAGCCCCAGCATTTT	CASSLTSPRQGIQPQHF
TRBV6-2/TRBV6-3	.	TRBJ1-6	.	TGTGCCAGCAGTTATGGGGGATCCTATAATTCACCCCTCCACTTT	CASSYGGSYNSPLHF
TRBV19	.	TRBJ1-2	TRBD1	TGTGCCAGTAGGCCCTCTTCAGGGGGCTATGGCTACACCTTC	CASRPSSGGYGYTF
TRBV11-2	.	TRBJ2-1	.	TGTGCCAGCAGCCGAATTCTCCATCAGCAGTTCTTC	CASSRILHQQFF
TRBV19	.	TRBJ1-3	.	TGTGCCAGTACCACCGGTATATCTGGAAACACCATATATTTT	CASTTGISGNTIYF
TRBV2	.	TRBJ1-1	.	TGTGCCAGCAGTCTATCGTTCGGAACGAACCCCACTGAAGCTTTCTTT	CASSLSFGTNPTEAFF
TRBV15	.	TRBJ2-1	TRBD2	TGTGCCACCAGCAGAGTTTCCGGGCGGGGGGCGAGCTCCTACAATGAGCAGTTCTTC	CATSRVSGRGASSYNEQFF
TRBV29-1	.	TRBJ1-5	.	TGCAGCGTCGCCGATACTCCAAATCAGCCCCAGCATTTT	CSVADTPNQPQHF
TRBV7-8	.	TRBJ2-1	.	TGTGCCAGCAGCTTATCGGACTACTTGCCCAATGAGCAGTTCTTC	CASSLSDYLPNEQFF
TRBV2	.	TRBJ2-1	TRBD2	TGTGCCAGCAGTGCCCCAGGACTAGCGGGGGGCAAGAGCTCCTACAATGAGCAGTTCTTC	CASSAPGLAGGKSSYNEQFF
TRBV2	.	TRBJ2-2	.	TGTGCCAGCAGTTCGGTTGTCAACACCGGGGAGCTGTTTTTT	CASSSVVNTGELFF
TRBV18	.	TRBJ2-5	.	TGTGCCAGCTCACCACTAGAAGGGGCACGGGAAAAGACCCAGTACTTC	CASSPLEGAREKTQYF
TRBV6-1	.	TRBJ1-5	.	TGTGCCAGCAGTGAATTTTGGGGGGGCGGCAATCAGCCCCAGCATTTT	CASSEFWGGGNQPQHF
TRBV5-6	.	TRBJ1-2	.	TGTGCCAGCAGCTTGGGGGCCGCTGGCTATGGCTACACCTTC	CASSLGAAGYGYTF
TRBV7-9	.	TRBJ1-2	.	TGTGCCTGGGGGTATGGCTACACCTTC	CAWGYGYTF
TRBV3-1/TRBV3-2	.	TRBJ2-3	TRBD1	TGTGCCAGCAGCCCGGGACAGAGCAACACAGATACGCAGTATTTT	CASSPGQSNTDTQYF